The TCR beta chain described here comes from a study of T cell clonotyping in hematopoietic cell transplantation. The assay was immunoSEQ multiplex PCR, and TCRdb's table has in-frame clones only and misses some. This sample has under 7,000 clones, with 85% to 95% found just once. V was trimmed by 7 bases and J by 5 bases, leaving 11 bases between them. This CDR3 contains 13 residues. Germline V gives CDR1 LNHDA, CDR2 SQIVND (reference sequence). This receptor was obtained from a female patient aged 50-59 years who had an allogeneic stem cell transplant from an unrelated donor, so T cells may come from the graft donor. Some clones in this sample may be carry-over from other donors' samples. Sequencing used peripheral blood mononuclear cells, obtained 100 days after allogeneic stem cell transplant. The chain links TRBV19 to TRBJ2-2, with D maybe TRBD1 (6 bases). The CDR3 reads CASNRVDTGELFF. The CDR3 nucleotides are TGTGCCAGTAACAGGGTTGATACCGGGGAGCTGTTTTTT.